This T cell receptor (beta chain) derives from a study of blood T cell repertoires in COVID-19. Turning to the study itself: Both acute and convalescent COVID-19 samples were obtained from the United States, Italy and Spain. Sources were T cells, B-cell-depleted T cells, or PBMCs; the material itself was cDNA or gDNA.

In the authors' workflow: Counts of nucleated cells, estimated from reference gene primer amplification, were obtained. Profiling relied on immunoSEQ multiplex PCR, and the TCRdb table lists in-frame clones only, not all of them. Clone size and the V and J calls come from that table; the DNA yielded D and trimming. This repertoire shows fewer than 95,000 clones, around 87% found once; its top ten account for over 12%. The CDR3 loop spans 16 amino acids. The J segment lost 2 bases and the V segment lost 1 base, leaving 5 bases of the junction unmatched. Germline values: CDR1 SGHVS, CDR2 FQNEAQ. What was sequenced was peripheral blood. This sequence joins TRBV7-8 and TRBJ2-5; 9 bases match TRBD2. This clonotype was sampled from a male donor with acute or convalescent COVID-19. DNA of the CDR3: TGTGCCAGCAGCTTAGGAAGGCGGGGGGGGCAAGAGACCCAGTACTTC. Translated: CASSLGRRGGQETQYF.